This TCR beta chain came from a study of blood T cell repertoires in COVID-19. Study-level information: T cells, B-cell-depleted T cells, or PBMCs provided the cDNA or gDNA that served as material.

Original processing notes: The assay estimated nucleated cells by amplifying reference gene primers. Sequenced by immunoSEQ multiplex PCR; TCRdb stores in-frame clones only, minus some. For V, J and clone size, that table is used; D and trimming come from the DNA. Here the sample spans around 450,000 clones, roughly 87% being singletons. Individuals drawn from 24 US areas were roughly 18 to 100 years old. Trimming at V came to 1 base and at J to 3 bases, leaving 5 bases not matched to a gene. The CDR3 contains 16 residues. Germline CDR1 is SGHAT and CDR2 is FQNNGV. Material: PBMCs or T cells enriched from blood (not recorded which). V is TRBV11-2 and J is TRBJ2-5; 10 nucleotides match TRBD1. The TCR comes from a young woman who had recovered from COVID-19. CDR3 in amino acids: CASSLVRTGGKETQYF. DNA of the CDR3: TGTGCCAGCAGCTTAGTTAGGACAGGGGGAAAAGAGACCCAGTACTTC.